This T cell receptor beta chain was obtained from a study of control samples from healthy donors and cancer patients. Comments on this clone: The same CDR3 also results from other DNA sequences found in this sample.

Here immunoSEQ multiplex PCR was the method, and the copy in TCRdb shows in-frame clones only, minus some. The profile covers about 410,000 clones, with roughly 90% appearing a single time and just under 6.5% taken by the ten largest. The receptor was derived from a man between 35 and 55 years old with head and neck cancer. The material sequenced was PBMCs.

The CDR3, as DNA: TGTGCCAGCAGCCAATTAAATCAGCCCCAGCATTTT. It codes for CASSQLNQPQHF. The V and J genes are TRBV3-1 (or the pseudogene TRBV3-2) and TRBJ1-5; no clear D gene. The CDR3 length is 12 residues. Trimming took off 2 bases at V and 4 bases at J, with 3 bases between the two ends. Germline CDR1 and CDR2: LGHDT and YNNKEL (reference sequence).